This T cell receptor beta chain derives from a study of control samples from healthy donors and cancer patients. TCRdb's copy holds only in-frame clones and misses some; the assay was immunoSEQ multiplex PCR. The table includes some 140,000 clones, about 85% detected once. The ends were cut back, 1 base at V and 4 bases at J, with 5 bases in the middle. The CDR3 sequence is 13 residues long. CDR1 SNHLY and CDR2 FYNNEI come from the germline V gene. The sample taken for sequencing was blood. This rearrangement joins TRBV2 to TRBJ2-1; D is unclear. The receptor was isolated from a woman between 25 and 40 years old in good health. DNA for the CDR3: TGTGCCAGCAGTGAAGAAGCTTACAATGAGCAGTTCTTC. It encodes CASSEEAYNEQFF.